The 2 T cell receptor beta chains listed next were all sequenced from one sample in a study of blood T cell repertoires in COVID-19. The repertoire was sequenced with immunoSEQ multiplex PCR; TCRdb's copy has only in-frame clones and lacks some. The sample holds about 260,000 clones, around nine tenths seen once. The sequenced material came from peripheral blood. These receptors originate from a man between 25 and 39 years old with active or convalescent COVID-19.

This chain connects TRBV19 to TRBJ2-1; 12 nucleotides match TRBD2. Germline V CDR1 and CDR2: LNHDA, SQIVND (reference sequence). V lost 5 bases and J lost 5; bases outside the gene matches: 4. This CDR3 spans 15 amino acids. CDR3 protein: CASSLGLAGNNEQFF. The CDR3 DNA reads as TGTGCCAGTAGTTTGGGACTAGCGGGTAACAATGAGCAGTTCTTC.

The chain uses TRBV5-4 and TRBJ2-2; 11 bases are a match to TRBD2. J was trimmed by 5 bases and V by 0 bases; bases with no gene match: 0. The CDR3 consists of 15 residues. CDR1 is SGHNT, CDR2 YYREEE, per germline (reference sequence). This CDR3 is CASSLGLAGTGELFF. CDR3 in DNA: TGTGCCAGCAGCTTGGGACTAGCGGGGACCGGGGAGCTGTTTTTT. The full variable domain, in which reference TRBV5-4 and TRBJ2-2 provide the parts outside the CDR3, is ETGVTQSPTHLIKTRGQQVTLRCSSQSGHNTVSWYQQALGQGPQFIFQYYREEENGRGNFPPRFSGLQFPNYSSELNVNALELDDSALYLCASSLGLAGTGELFFGEGSRLTVL.